The clone carrying this T cell receptor (beta chain) was detected only once. Looked up from germline, CDR1 is SGHRS and CDR2 is YFSETQ. The V gene end was trimmed by 4 bases and the J gene end by 7 bases; junction bases not matched to a gene: 7. The CDR3 loop spans 15 amino acids. Assay used: immunoSEQ multiplex PCR; TCRdb lists only in-frame clones, some missing. The sample carries about 120,000 clones, 85% to 90% recorded once. The source of the sample is a study of blood T cell repertoires in COVID-19. The chain has TRBV5-1 and TRBJ1-6, with 8 bases that match TRBD1. Sequencing was done on a sample of peripheral blood. The sequence was obtained from a woman aged 55 to 70 with COVID-19, enrolled during active disease. CDR3 DNA: TGCGCCAGCAGCGCACCAGGGGGCGGCAATTCACCCCTCCACTTT. It yields the protein CASSAPGGGNSPLHF.